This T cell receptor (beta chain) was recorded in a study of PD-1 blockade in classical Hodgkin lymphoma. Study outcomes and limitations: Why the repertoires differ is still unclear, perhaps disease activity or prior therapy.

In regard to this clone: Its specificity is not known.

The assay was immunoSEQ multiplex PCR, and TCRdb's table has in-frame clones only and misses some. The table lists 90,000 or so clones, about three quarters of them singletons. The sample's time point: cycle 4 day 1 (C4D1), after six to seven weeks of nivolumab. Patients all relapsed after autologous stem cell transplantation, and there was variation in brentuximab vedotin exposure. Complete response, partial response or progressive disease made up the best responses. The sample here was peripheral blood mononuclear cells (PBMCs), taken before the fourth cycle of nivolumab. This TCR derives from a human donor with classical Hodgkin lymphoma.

CDR3 amino acids: CASSIDTSSYNEQFF. The CDR3 DNA sequence: TGTGCCAGTAGTATAGACACGAGCTCTTACAATGAGCAGTTCTTC. V and J are TRBV19 and TRBJ2-1; D unresolved. V shed 0 bases and J shed 4 bases, with 10 bases lying between them. This CDR3 is 15 amino acids long. The germline gives CDR1 LNHDA, CDR2 SQIVND (reference sequence).